The subject of this entry is one T cell receptor beta chain. The data were taken from a study of sequential checkpoint blockade in melanoma. On the study more broadly: Randomization was 1:1 between first-line nivolumab→ipilimumab and ipilimumab→nivolumab.

After removal of 2 bases from V and 2 bases from J, the junction contained 4 bases not matched to a gene. Germline V gene lookup returns CDR1 SGDLS and CDR2 YYNGEE. There are 15 residues in the CDR3. Here immunoSEQ multiplex PCR was the method, and the copy in TCRdb shows in-frame clones only, minus some. The sample lists about 40,000 clones; roughly 90% were seen once. The sample's treatment: randomized to nivolumab then ipilimumab (arm A) or the reverse (arm B). Sorted cells were live CD3+CD8+, lacking CD19 and CD56, from PBMCs. V is TRBV9 and J is TRBJ2-3, with 8 bases aligning to TRBD1. Sequencing used CD8+ T cells sorted from blood (inferred from file names), obtained from a patient given nivolumab and ipilimumab in sequence. The origin of this receptor is a human donor with melanoma. CDR3 residues: CASSVTGANTDTQYF. CDR3 sequence (DNA): TGTGCCAGCAGCGTGACAGGGGCCAACACAGATACGCAGTATTTT.